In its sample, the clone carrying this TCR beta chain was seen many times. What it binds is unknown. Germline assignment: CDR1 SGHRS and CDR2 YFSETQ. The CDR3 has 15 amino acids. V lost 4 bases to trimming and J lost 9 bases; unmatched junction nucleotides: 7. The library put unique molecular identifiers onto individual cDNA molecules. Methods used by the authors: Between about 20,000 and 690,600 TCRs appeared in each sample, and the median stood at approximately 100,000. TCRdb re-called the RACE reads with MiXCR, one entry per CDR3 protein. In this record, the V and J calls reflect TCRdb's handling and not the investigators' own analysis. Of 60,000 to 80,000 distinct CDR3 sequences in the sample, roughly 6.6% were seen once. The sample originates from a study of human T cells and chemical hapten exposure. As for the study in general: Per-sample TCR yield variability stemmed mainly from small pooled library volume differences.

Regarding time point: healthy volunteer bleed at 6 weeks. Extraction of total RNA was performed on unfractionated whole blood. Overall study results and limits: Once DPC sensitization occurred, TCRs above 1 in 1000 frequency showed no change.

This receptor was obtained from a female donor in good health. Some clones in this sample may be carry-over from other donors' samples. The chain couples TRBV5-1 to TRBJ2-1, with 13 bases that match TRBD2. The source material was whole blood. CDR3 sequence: CASSIGTSGMSEQFF. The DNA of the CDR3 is TGCGCCAGCAGCATCGGGACTAGCGGGATGAGTGAGCAGTTCTTC.